This passage covers 18 T cell receptor beta chains from one sample sequenced in a study of CD8 T cells in Susac syndrome. Reverse transcription of roughly 0.45 to 1 ug RNA was performed with random hexamers. Using its own MiXCR run on the immunoSEQ multiplex PCR reads, TCRdb lists one record per CDR3 protein. The sample includes 100,000 to 150,000 distinct CDR3 sequences, around 94% seen only once; the top ten take approximately 0.2%. Sequencing was done on a sample of CD8+ T cells from PBMCs. The receptors here all came from a human donor with Susac syndrome.

The V gene is TRBV2, the J gene TRBJ2-1, with 8 bases identical to TRBD2. This CDR3 has 16 amino acids. Germline CDR1 is SNHLY and CDR2 is FYNNEI. Unmatched junction bases numbered 6, after V lost 4 bases and J lost 1 base. CDR3 residues: CASSGAGGRSYNEQFF. As DNA, the CDR3 is TGTGCCAGCAGTGGGGCGGGAGGCAGGTCCTACAATGAGCAGTTCTTC.

V usage is TRBV25-1 and J usage is TRBJ2-7; no reliable D call. Trimming took 1 base from V and 9 from J, leaving 13 bases between them. The CDR3 length is 13 residues. The V gene's germline CDR1 is MGHDK and CDR2 SYGVNS. The CDR3 DNA is TGTGCCAGCAGTGAATTCCGGAAGGCCGGGCAGTACTTC. Its protein product is CASSEFRKAGQYF.

The chain is built from TRBV13 and TRBJ1-2; D is unclear. The CDR3 spans 12 residues. V gave up 3 bases and J gave up 4 bases, with 6 bases separating them. Germline V gives CDR1 PRHDT, CDR2 FYEKMQ (reference sequence). CDR3 sequence (DNA): TGTGCCAGCAGCTTGGACCTCTATGGCTACACCTTC. It encodes CASSLDLYGYTF. The whole variable domain, filled in from reference TRBV13 and TRBJ1-2, reads AAGVIQSPRHLIKEKRETATLKCYPIPRHDTVYWYQQGPGQDPQFLISFYEKMQSDKGSIPDRFSAQQFSDYHSELNMSSLELGDSALYFCASSLDLYGYTFGSGTRLTVV.

The V call is TRBV4-3, the J call TRBJ2-1; 7 bases are shared with TRBD2. The CDR3 totals 16 residues. The germline V gene has CDR1 LGHNA and CDR2 YSLEER. With V trimmed by 0 bases and J by 4 bases, 6 bases remained unmatched. The CDR3, as DNA: TGCGCCAGCAGCCAAGAGGTGTCTAGCGGATACAATGAGCAGTTCTTC. Its protein product is CASSQEVSSGYNEQFF.

The genes are TRBV7-8 and TRBJ2-2, with 13 bases that match TRBD2. CDR1 is SGHVS, CDR2 FQNEAQ, per germline. V lost 5 bases to trimming and J lost 5 bases; unmatched junction nucleotides: 14. The CDR3 is made up of 19 amino acids. The DNA for the CDR3 is TGTGCCAGCAGCCCTAGACTAGCGGGAGGAACACTGGGGACCGGGGAGCTGTTTTTT. As protein: CASSPRLAGGTLGTGELFF.

The J gene is TRBJ2-1, the V gene TRBV29-1, with a possible D match to TRBD2 (6 bases). The CDR3 is 18 amino acids. V lost 3 bases to trimming and J lost 4 bases, with 25 bases between them. The V gene's germline CDR1 is SQVTM and CDR2 ANQGSEA. The CDR3 region is CSVEGGDPPAGSYNEQFF. Here the CDR3 DNA reads TGCAGCGTTGAGGGCGGGGACCCCCCAGCGGGCTCTTACAATGAGCAGTTCTTC.

The V gene is TRBV14, the J gene TRBJ2-1; D unclear. The germline CDR1 and CDR2 sequences are SGHDN and FVKESK. Trimming took 1 base from V and 2 from J, leaving 9 bases between them. This CDR3 has 15 amino acids. The chain's CDR3 is CASSQVVDPYNEQFF. The CDR3 coding sequence is TGTGCCAGCAGCCAAGTAGTGGACCCCTACAATGAGCAGTTCTTC.

The chain links TRBV7-9 to TRBJ2-3, with 7 bases that match TRBD1. After removal of 5 bases from V and 0 bases from J, the junction contained 5 bases not matched to a gene. This CDR3 has 15 residues. Germline V gene data show CDR1 as SEHNR and CDR2 as FQNEAQ (reference sequence). CDR3 DNA: TGTGCCAGCAGCCGAGGGGGCGCTAGCACAGATACGCAGTATTTT. Its translation: CASSRGGASTDTQYF. The full variable domain, rest sourced from reference TRBV7-9 and TRBJ2-3, is DTGVSQNPRHKITKRGQNVTFRCDPISEHNRLYWYRQTLGQGPEFLTYFQNEAQLEKSRLLSDRFSAERPKGSFSTLEIQRTEQGDSAMYLCASSRGGASTDTQYFGPGTRLTVL.

The chain has TRBV12-3 or TRBV12-4 and TRBJ2-1, with TRBD2 identical over 7 bases. V shed 1 base, J shed 8 bases, and the junction held 2 bases outside the gene matches. The CDR3 runs to 13 residues. The CDR3 spells CASSLGGGDEQFF. The CDR3 coding sequence is TGTGCCAGCAGTTTAGGGGGGGGTGATGAGCAGTTCTTC.

The chain employs TRBV28 and TRBJ2-5, with D unresolved. There are 12 residues in the CDR3. Germline CDR1 is MDHEN and CDR2 is SYDVKM. Trimming stripped 10 bases from V and 5 bases from J, with 14 bases between. The CDR3 nucleotides are TGTGCCACAACACTGGGTGGGGAGACCCAGTACTTC. This gives the protein CATTLGGETQYF.

The J gene is TRBJ2-5, the V gene TRBV2, with D perhaps being TRBD1 or TRBD2 (6 bases each). The V gene's germline CDR1 is SNHLY and CDR2 FYNNEI. This CDR3 region has 13 residues. Trimming took 6 bases from V and 5 from J, leaving 13 bases between them. In nucleotides, the CDR3 is TGTGCCAGCAGACCGGGGGCCGGGGAGACCCAGTACTTC. This gives the protein CASRPGAGETQYF.

V is TRBV7-2 and J is TRBJ2-6; 9 bases are shared with TRBD1. After removal of 2 bases from V and 3 bases from J, the junction contained 5 bases not matched to a gene. CDR1 and CDR2 from the germline V gene are SGHTA and FQGNSA. The length of the CDR3 is 17 residues. The CDR3 DNA reads as TGTGCCAGCAGCTTACTACGGGACAGGGTTGGGGCCAACGTCCTGACTTTC. It translates to CASSLLRDRVGANVLTF. Filled out from reference TRBV7-2 and TRBJ2-6, the complete variable domain reads GAGVSQSPSNKVTEKGKDVELRCDPISGHTALYWYRQSLGQGLEFLIYFQGNSAPDKSGLPSDRFSAERTGGSVSTLTIQRTQQEDSAVYLCASSLLRDRVGANVLTFGAGSRLTVL.

The V and J genes are TRBV7-9 and TRBJ1-4; 10 bases line up with TRBD1. The germline V gene encodes CDR1 SEHNR and CDR2 FQNEAQ (reference sequence). V lost 5 bases to trimming and J lost 8 bases; unmatched junction nucleotides: 8. This CDR3 region has 15 residues. Written as DNA, the CDR3 is TGTGCCAGCAGCGGCCCGGGACAGGGGAGGGAAAAACTGTTTTTT. The encoded protein is CASSGPGQGREKLFF.

The genes are TRBV12-3 or TRBV12-4 and TRBJ1-2; D is unclear. V lost 3 bases and J 3 bases, leaving 11 bases between the germline ends. This CDR3 contains 14 residues. The CDR3 DNA sequence: TGTGCCAGCAGTTTTGTTGAGGGTTACTATGGCTACACCTTC. Translated: CASSFVEGYYGYTF.

J is TRBJ1-2 and V is TRBV7-9, with 7 bases identical to TRBD1. Germline V gene sequence: CDR1 SEHNR, CDR2 FQNEAQ (reference sequence). V lost 5 bases, J lost 8 bases, and 8 bases stayed unmatched. The CDR3 is made up of 13 amino acids. The CDR3 region is CASSPRQGLGYTF. CDR3 DNA sequence: TGTGCCAGCAGCCCCCGACAGGGATTAGGCTACACCTTC.

The chain employs TRBV12-3 or TRBV12-4 and TRBJ1-2, with D perhaps matching TRBD1 (5 bases). This CDR3 comprises 12 residues. V was cut by 6 bases and J by 6 bases, with 11 bases left in between. The CDR3: CASRPPGDGYTF. As DNA, the CDR3 is TGTGCCAGCAGGCCCCCGGGGGATGGCTACACCTTC.

V and J are TRBV27 and TRBJ1-1; D not certain. V was cut by 0 bases and J by 1 base, with 6 bases left in between. The CDR3 totals 14 residues. Germline CDR1 MNHEY, CDR2 SMNVEV (reference sequence). CDR3 nucleotides: TGTGCCAGCAGTTTATCCCCCCAGAACACTGAAGCTTTCTTT. Translation gives CASSLSPQNTEAFF.

The chain recombines TRBV20-1 with TRBJ2-7, with D possibly called TRBD1 or TRBD2 (5 bases each). Trimming removed 2 bases at V and 0 bases at J, with 14 bases between. Germline lookup yields CDR1 DFQATT and CDR2 SNEGSKA (reference sequence). The CDR3 is 15 residues long. CDR3 in amino acids: CSARRGPRGSYEQYF. The CDR3 DNA reads TGCAGTGCTAGAAGGGGCCCGAGGGGCTCCTACGAGCAGTACTTC.